The 27 T cell receptor beta chains given below trace back to one sample, sequenced in a study of CXCR3-negative and CXCR3-positive naive CD8 T cells. cDNA libraries for TRB were generated by 5' RACE incorporating UMI labels. TCRdb re-called the 5' RACE reads; one entry per CDR3 protein, DNA not given. The sample is made up of some 130,000 distinct CDR3 sequences, and the top ten hold around 0.54% of it. Study observations and caveats: Naive CXCR3-positive cells had TRB CDR3s more hydrophobic than those of CXCR3-negative naive cells.

Their recognized antigens are unknown. What was sequenced was naive CXCR3+ CD8+ T cells from blood. The subset here: CD45RO-CCR7+CD27+CD95- naive CD8+ T cells expressing CXCR3 (TNR3+). All receptors come from a human donor in good health. Some clones in this sample may be carry-over from other donors' samples.

This chain joins TRBV30 and TRBJ1-2; checking the TCRdb D call of TRBD1 is not possible without DNA. CDR1 is GTSNPN, CDR2 SVGIG, per germline (reference sequence). CDR3 length: 14 residues. This CDR3 reads CAWSSGTGVYGYTF.

The V and J genes are TRBV11-3 and TRBJ2-5; as DNA is missing, the TRBD1 call by TCRdb cannot be tested. The CDR3 consists of 14 residues. Germline V gene lookup returns CDR1 SGHNT and CDR2 YENEEA. The CDR3 spells CASSLGDREETQYF. The full variable domain, with the rest looked up from reference TRBV11-3 and TRBJ2-5, is EAGVVQSPRYKIIEKKQPVAFWCNPISGHNTLYWYLQNLGQGPELLIRYENEEAVDDSQLPKDRFSAERLKGVDSTLKIQPAELGDSAVYLCASSLGDREETQYFGPGTRLLVL.

The chain uses TRBV14 and TRBJ1-1. Germline assignment: CDR1 SGHDN and CDR2 FVKESK. The CDR3 is 14 amino acids. The chain's CDR3 is CASSLLGVNTEAFF.

This chain joins TRBV29-1 and TRBJ2-7. The CDR3 runs to 12 residues. Germline V gene data show CDR1 as SQVTM and CDR2 as ANQGSEA. The CDR3 protein is CSVGGNTGEQYF.

The chain uses TRBV9 and TRBJ1-2; lacking DNA, the TRBD1 call made by TCRdb goes unchecked. The germline V gene encodes CDR1 SGDLS and CDR2 YYNGEE. CDR3 length equals 17 residues. The CDR3 sequence is CASSVAGDGTDVGGYTF.

The CDR3 spells CASSQAGGPRNEQFF. V gene TRBV4-1 combines with J gene TRBJ2-1; TCRdb picks TRBD2, but there is no DNA to check that call. This CDR3 has 15 residues. The germline V gene encodes CDR1 MGHRA and CDR2 YSYEKL.

This chain joins TRBV4-3 and TRBJ1-1. The CDR3 contains 15 residues. Germline values: CDR1 LGHNA, CDR2 YSLEER. The CDR3 reads CASSQDAFPNTEAFF.

The rearrangement joins TRBV12-3 or TRBV12-4 to TRBJ2-2; TCRdb returns TRBD1, unconfirmable since there is no DNA. The CDR3 consists of 15 residues. This CDR3 is CASTPTAGDTGELFF.

The rearrangement links TRBV29-1 to TRBJ2-7; the TRBD2 assignment by TCRdb is unverifiable without DNA. The CDR3 length is 16 residues. CDR1 SQVTM and CDR2 ANQGSEA come from the germline V gene. The CDR3 spells CSVETLEGLVGYEQYF.

The chain joins TRBV20-1 to TRBJ2-1; TCRdb returns TRBD1, unconfirmable since there is no DNA. The CDR3 is made up of 13 amino acids. Germline CDR1 is DFQATT and CDR2 is SNEGSKA (reference sequence). The CDR3 region is CSAWGGEIPLPFF.

This chain connects TRBV28 to TRBJ1-1; TCRdb's D call, TRBD1, is unchecked because there is no DNA. Germline lookup yields CDR1 MDHEN and CDR2 SYDVKM. This CDR3 is 16 amino acids long. This CDR3 is CASSFRQGTLNTEAFF. Filled out from reference TRBV28 and TRBJ1-1, the complete variable domain reads DVKVTQSSRYLVKRTGEKVFLECVQDMDHENMFWYRQDPGLGLRLIYFSYDVKMKEKGDIPEGYSVSREKKERFSLILESASTNQTSMYLCASSFRQGTLNTEAFFGQGTRLTVV.

The genes are TRBV9 and TRBJ2-5; TCRdb's D call of TRBD1 is untestable without DNA. Per the germline V gene, CDR1 is SGDLS and CDR2 is YYNGEE. This CDR3 spans 14 amino acids. Here the CDR3 reads CASNCSGGDPVQYF.

This chain uses TRBV5-6 with TRBJ2-1; the TRBD2 assignment by TCRdb is unverifiable without DNA. The CDR3 length is 14 residues. The germline V gene encodes CDR1 SGHDT and CDR2 YYEEEE. The CDR3 loop reads CASSAGPFKGEQFF.

V usage is TRBV4-3 and J usage is TRBJ2-1. Germline CDR1 is LGHNA and CDR2 is YSLEER. The CDR3 contains 17 residues. The CDR3 reads CASSQDPRSMTNNEQFF.

This chain connects TRBV2 to TRBJ2-3; TCRdb returns TRBD1, unconfirmable since there is no DNA. The CDR3 length is 15 residues. In germline, CDR1 is SNHLY, CDR2 FYNNEI. The chain's CDR3 is CASSDRPSSTDTQYF.

The gene calls are TRBV12-3 or TRBV12-4 and TRBJ2-2. The CDR3 runs 13 residues. CDR3 sequence reads: CASSWTNTGELSF.

This rearrangement joins TRBV29-1 to TRBJ2-1; TCRdb lists TRBD1, though no DNA is available to test this call. CDR3 length: 13 residues. Germline V gene lookup returns CDR1 SQVTM and CDR2 ANQGSEA. CDR3 region: CSVIQGDYNEQFF.

This sequence joins TRBV7-9 and TRBJ2-7. The CDR3 totals 16 residues. Germline V lookup: CDR1 SEHNR, CDR2 FQNEAQ (reference sequence). The CDR3 loop reads CASSLIPSGGTYEQYF.

The chain employs TRBV29-1 and TRBJ2-7. The CDR3 spans 12 residues. Germline CDR1 is SQVTM and CDR2 is ANQGSEA. CDR3 amino acids: CSVEDSDYEQYF.

The rearrangement joins TRBV7-3 to TRBJ2-1; TCRdb gives TRBD2 as the D gene, but with no DNA this cannot be confirmed. Looked up from germline, CDR1 is SGHTA and CDR2 is FQGTGA. The CDR3 is 11 residues long. CDR3 loop: CASSLGSEQFF.

The chain carries TRBV12-5 and TRBJ1-2. The length of the CDR3 is 14 residues. Germline values: CDR1 LGHNT, CDR2 FRNRAP. The CDR3 protein is CASGLGLVNYGYTF. The full variable domain, in which reference TRBV12-5 and TRBJ1-2 provide the parts outside the CDR3, is DARVTQTPRHKVTEMGQEVTMRCQPILGHNTVFWYRQTMMQGLELLAYFRNRAPLDDSGMPKDRFSAEMPDATLATLKIQPSEPRDSAVYFCASGLGLVNYGYTFGSGTRLTVV.

The chain employs TRBV29-1 and TRBJ1-2; no DNA is available, so the TRBD1 call from TCRdb remains unchecked. Germline assignment: CDR1 SQVTM and CDR2 ANQGSEA. The CDR3 loop spans 16 amino acids. The CDR3 is CSVEDSQGSSFYGYTF.

The rearrangement joins TRBV7-8 to TRBJ2-7; TCRdb proposes TRBD1, but this gene call is untestable without DNA. The CDR3 covers 15 residues. CDR1 is SGHVS and CDR2 is FQNEAQ in the germline V gene. CDR3 sequence reads: CASSWRGTGVYEQYF.

This chain links TRBV29-1 with TRBJ2-7. In germline, CDR1 is SQVTM, CDR2 ANQGSEA. The CDR3 runs 11 residues. The CDR3 spells CSKAPTHWGYF.

The CDR3 here is CASSQDRGELFF. The gene calls are TRBV3-1 and TRBJ2-2. CDR1 is LGHDT, CDR2 YNNKEL, per germline (reference sequence). The CDR3 consists of 12 residues.

The rearrangement links TRBV4-3 to TRBJ1-1. CDR1 LGHNA and CDR2 YSLEER come from the germline V gene. This CDR3 has 15 amino acids. The CDR3: CASSQEDREHVEAFF.

The chain recombines TRBV7-4 with TRBJ2-7; the D call from TCRdb, TRBD1, cannot be confirmed without DNA. This CDR3 has 14 amino acids. Germline CDR1 reads SGHVT; CDR2 reads SQSDAQ. CDR3 protein: CASSPRRGSCEQYF.